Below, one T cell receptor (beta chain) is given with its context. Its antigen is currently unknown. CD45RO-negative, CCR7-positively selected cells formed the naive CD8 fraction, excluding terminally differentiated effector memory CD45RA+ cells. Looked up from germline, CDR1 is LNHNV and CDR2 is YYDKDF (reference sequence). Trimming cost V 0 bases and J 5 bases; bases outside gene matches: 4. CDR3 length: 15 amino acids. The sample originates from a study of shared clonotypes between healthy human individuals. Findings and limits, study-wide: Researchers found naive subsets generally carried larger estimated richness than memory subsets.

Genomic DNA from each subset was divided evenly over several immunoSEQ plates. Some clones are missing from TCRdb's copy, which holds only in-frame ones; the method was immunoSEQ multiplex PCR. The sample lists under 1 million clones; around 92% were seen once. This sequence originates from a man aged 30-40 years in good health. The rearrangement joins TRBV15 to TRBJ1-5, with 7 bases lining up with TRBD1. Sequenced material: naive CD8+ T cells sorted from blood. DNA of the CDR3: TGTGCCACCAGCAGAGACGGGACAGATCATCAGCCCCAGCATTTT. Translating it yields CATSRDGTDHQPQHF.